Below are 3 T cell receptor beta chains sequenced from a single sample in a study of blood T cell repertoires in COVID-19. Sequenced by immunoSEQ multiplex PCR; TCRdb stores in-frame clones only, minus some. The data contain roughly 130,000 clones, 84% of them singletons. The sample comprised PBMCs or T cells enriched from blood (not recorded which). These receptors all come from a woman aged 50 to 60 with acute COVID-19.

The table lists this clone with a count of one. The chain combines TRBV11-3 with TRBJ1-1; 7 bases agree with TRBD1. The V segment lost 5 bases and the J segment 1 base; nucleotides outside the gene matches: 7. The CDR3 is 15 amino acids. The germline V gene encodes CDR1 SGHNT and CDR2 YENEEA. CDR3 sequence (DNA): TGTGCCAGCAGCCTCTATGGACAGGCGAACACTGAAGCTTTCTTT. Its protein is CASSLYGQANTEAFF.

The chain links TRBV6-1 to TRBJ2-1; 12 bases align to TRBD2. V shed 4 bases, J shed 4 bases, and the junction held 8 bases outside the gene matches. The CDR3 runs to 17 residues. Germline assignment: CDR1 MNHNS and CDR2 SASEGT. The CDR3: CASSADVGTSGYNEQFF. CDR3 bases: TGTGCCAGCAGTGCGGACGTCGGGACTAGCGGGTACAATGAGCAGTTCTTC.

The chain has TRBV11-3 and TRBJ2-3; unclear D gene. This CDR3 is built from 13 residues. Per the germline V gene, CDR1 is SGHNT and CDR2 is YENEEA. With 2 bases removed from V and 2 bases from J, the gap between germline ends came to 5 bases. The CDR3 sequence: CASSLTVTDTQYF. The CDR3 DNA follows: TGTGCCAGCAGCTTAACAGTCACAGATACGCAGTATTTT.